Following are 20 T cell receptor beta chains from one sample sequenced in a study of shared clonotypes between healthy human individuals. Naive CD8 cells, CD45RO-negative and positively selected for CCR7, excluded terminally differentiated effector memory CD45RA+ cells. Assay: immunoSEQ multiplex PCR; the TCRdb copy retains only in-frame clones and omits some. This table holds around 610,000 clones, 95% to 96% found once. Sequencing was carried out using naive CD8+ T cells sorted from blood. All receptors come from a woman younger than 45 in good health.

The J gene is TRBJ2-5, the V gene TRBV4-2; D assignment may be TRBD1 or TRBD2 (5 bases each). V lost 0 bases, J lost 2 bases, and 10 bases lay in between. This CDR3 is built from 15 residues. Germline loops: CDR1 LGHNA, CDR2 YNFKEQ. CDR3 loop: CASSQDRDGQETQYF. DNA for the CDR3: TGTGCCAGCAGCCAAGACCGGGACGGTCAAGAGACCCAGTACTTC.

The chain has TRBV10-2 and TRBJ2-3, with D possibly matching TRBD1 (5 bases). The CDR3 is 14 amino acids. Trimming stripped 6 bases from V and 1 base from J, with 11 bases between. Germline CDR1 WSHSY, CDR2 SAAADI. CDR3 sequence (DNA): TGCGCCAGCAGCCCCAGGGTTCGCACAGATACGCAGTATTTT. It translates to CASSPRVRTDTQYF.

CDR3 in DNA: TGTGCCAGCAGCTTGGACGGGGGGAACTATGGCTACACCTTC. Encoded protein: CASSLDGGNYGYTF. V gene TRBV5-4 combines with J gene TRBJ1-2; D is possibly TRBD1 (5 bases). The V end was cut by 0 bases, the J end by 2 bases, with 8 bases between. The length of the CDR3 is 14 residues. The germline V gene encodes CDR1 SGHNT and CDR2 YYREEE (reference sequence).

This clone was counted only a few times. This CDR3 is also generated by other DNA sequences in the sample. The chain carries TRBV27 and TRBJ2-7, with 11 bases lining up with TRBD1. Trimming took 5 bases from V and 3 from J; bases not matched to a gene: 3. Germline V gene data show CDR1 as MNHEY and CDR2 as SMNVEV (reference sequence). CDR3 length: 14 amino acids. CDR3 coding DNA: TGTGCCAGCAGTCCCGGGACAGGGGGCTACGAGCAGTACTTC. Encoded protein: CASSPGTGGYEQYF.

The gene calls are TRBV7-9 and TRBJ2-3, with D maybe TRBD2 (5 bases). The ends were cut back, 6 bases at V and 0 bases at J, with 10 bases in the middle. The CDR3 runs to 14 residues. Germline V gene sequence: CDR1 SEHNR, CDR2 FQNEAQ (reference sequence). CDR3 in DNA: TGTGCCAGCAGTTTCTGGACTAGCACAGATACGCAGTATTTT. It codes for CASSFWTSTDTQYF.

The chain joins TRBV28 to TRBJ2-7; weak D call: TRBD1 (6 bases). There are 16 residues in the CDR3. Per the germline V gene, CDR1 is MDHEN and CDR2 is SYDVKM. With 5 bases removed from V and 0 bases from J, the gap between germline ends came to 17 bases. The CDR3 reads CASSPSFTQGSYEQYF. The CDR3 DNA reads TGTGCCAGCAGTCCATCCTTCACACAGGGCTCCTACGAGCAGTACTTC.

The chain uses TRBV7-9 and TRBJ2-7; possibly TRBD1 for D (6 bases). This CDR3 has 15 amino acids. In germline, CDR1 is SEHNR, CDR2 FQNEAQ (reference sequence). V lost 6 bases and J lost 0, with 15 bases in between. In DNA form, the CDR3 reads TGTGCCAGCAGGCCGACACAGGGTCCCTCCTACGAGCAGTACTTC. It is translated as CASRPTQGPSYEQYF.

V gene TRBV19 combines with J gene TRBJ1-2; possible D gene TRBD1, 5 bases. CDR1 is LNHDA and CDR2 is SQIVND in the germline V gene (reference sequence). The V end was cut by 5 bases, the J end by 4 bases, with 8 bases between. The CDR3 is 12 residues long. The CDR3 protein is CASSPTAYGYTF. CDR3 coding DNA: TGTGCCAGTAGTCCGACAGCCTATGGCTACACCTTC. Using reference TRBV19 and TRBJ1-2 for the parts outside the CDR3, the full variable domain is DGGITQSPKYLFRKEGQNVTLSCEQNLNHDAMYWYRQDPGQGLRLIYYSQIVNDFQKGDIAEGYSVSREKKESFPLTVTSAQKNPTAFYLCASSPTAYGYTFGSGTRLTVV.

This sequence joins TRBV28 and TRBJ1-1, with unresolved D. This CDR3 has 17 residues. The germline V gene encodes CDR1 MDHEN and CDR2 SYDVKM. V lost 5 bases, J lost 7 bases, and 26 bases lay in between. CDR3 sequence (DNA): TGTGCCAGCAGTACCTTCGCAGGTTACAAGGAAGACGGTGAAGCTTTCTTT. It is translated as CASSTFAGYKEDGEAFF.

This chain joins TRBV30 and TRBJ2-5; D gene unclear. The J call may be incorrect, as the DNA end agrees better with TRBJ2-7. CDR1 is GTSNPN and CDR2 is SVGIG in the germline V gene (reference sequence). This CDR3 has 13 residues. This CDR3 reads CAWSADGGHEQYF. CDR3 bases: TGTGCCTGGAGCGCCGACGGCGGCCACGAGCAGTACTTC.

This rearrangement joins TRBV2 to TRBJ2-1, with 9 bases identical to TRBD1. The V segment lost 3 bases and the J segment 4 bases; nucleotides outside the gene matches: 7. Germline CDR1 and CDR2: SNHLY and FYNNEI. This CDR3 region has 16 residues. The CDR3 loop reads CASSDAPGQGYNEQFF. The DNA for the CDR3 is TGTGCCAGCAGTGACGCCCCGGGACAGGGTTACAATGAGCAGTTCTTC.

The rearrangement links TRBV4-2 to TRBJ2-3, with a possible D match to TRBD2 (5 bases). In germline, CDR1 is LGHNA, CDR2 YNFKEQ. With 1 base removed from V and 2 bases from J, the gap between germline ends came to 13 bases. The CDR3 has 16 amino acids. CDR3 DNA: TGTGCCAGCAGCCAAGGGGGAGTTAGAAACACAGATACGCAGTATTTT. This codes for CASSQGGVRNTDTQYF.

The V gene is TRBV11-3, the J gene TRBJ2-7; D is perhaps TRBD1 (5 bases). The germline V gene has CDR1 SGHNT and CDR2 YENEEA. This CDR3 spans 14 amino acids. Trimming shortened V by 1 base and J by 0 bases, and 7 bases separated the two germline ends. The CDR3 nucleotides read TGTGCCAGCAGCTTAGGGGGCACCTCCTACGAGCAGTACTTC. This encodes CASSLGGTSYEQYF.

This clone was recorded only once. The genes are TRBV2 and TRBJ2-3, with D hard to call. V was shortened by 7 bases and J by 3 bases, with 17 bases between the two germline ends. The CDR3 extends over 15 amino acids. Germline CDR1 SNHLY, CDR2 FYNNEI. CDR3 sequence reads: CASNHPGAKTDTQYF. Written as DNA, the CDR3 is TGTGCCAGCAACCACCCAGGCGCTAAGACAGATACGCAGTATTTT.

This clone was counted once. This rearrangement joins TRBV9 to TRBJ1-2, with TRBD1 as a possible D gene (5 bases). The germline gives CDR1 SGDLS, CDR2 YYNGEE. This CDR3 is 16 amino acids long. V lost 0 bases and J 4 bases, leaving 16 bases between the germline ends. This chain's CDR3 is CASSVGGTYESYGYTF. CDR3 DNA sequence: TGTGCCAGCAGCGTAGGAGGGACCTATGAGTCCTATGGCTACACCTTC.

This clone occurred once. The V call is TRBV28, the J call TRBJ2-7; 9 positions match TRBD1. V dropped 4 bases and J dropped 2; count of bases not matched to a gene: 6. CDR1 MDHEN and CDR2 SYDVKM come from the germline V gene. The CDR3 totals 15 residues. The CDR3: CASSWPGQGPYEQYF. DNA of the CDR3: TGTGCCAGCAGTTGGCCGGGACAGGGACCCTACGAGCAGTACTTC.

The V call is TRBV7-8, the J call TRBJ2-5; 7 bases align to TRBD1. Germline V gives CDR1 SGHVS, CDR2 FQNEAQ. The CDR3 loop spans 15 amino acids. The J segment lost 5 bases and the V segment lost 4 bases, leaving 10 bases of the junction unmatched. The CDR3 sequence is CASSSIDRVGETQYF. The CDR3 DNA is TGTGCCAGCAGCTCCATCGACAGGGTTGGTGAGACCCAGTACTTC.

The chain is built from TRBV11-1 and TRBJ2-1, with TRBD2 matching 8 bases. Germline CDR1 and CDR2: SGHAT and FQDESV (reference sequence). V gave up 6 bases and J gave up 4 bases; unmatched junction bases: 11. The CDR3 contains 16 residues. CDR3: CASSLSGLAEYNEQFF. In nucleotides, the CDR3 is TGTGCCAGCAGTCTCTCCGGACTAGCAGAATACAATGAGCAGTTCTTC.

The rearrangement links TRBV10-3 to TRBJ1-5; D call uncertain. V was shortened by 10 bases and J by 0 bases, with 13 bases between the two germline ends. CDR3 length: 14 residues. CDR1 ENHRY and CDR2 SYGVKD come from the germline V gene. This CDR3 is CATSERASNQPQHF. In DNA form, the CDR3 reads TGTGCCACCTCGGAACGGGCTAGCAATCAGCCCCAGCATTTT.

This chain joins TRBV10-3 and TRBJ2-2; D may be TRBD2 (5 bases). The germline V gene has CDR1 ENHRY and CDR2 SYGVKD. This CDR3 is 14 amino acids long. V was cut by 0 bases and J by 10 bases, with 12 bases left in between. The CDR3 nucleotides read TGTGCCATCAGTGAGTCGATAACAGCGGAGGAGCTGTTTTTT. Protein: CAISESITAEELFF.